Following are 18 T cell receptor beta chains from one sample sequenced in a study of blood T cell repertoires in COVID-19 (dated by TCRdb to 2018 to 2020). The library was made by the immunoSEQ multiplex PCR assay. TCRdb took this table from immuneACCESS and kept in-frame rearrangements with V and J called. Such tables lack part of the clones; where checked against another copy, unresolved V genes explain under half of the gap, and the rest is unexplained. In all, the sample holds some 180,000 clones, and 75% to 90% of those were seen once. Around 7.8% of the sample is in the top ten clones. The sequenced sample consisted of peripheral blood. Receptors originate from a woman aged 60-70 years with acute or convalescent COVID-19.

The rearrangement uses TRBV19 and TRBJ1-1, with 7 bases matching TRBD1. CDR1 is LNHDA, CDR2 SQIVND, per germline (reference sequence). The J segment lost 7 bases and the V segment lost 5 bases, leaving 4 bases of the junction unmatched. The CDR3 is 12 residues long. The CDR3 nucleotides are TGTGCCAGTAGTCCCCGACAGGGTGAAGCTTTCTTT. This translates into CASSPRQGEAFF.

The chain has TRBV10-3 and TRBJ2-1; 9 nucleotides agree with TRBD1. The V gene end was trimmed by 5 bases and the J gene end by 8 bases; junction bases not matched to a gene: 4. The CDR3 runs 13 residues. The V gene's germline CDR1 is ENHRY and CDR2 SYGVKD. This CDR3 is CAISNRGQDEQFF. Written as DNA, the CDR3 is TGTGCCATCAGTAACAGGGGGCAGGATGAGCAGTTCTTC.

The V gene is TRBV6-5, the J gene TRBJ1-2; TRBD1 is a possible D gene (6 bases). Germline CDR1 reads MNHEY; CDR2 reads SVGAGI. The CDR3 covers 15 residues. With 0 bases removed from V and 4 bases from J, the gap between germline ends came to 12 bases. CDR3 protein: CASSYSGGLAYGYTF. CDR3 bases: TGTGCCAGCAGTTACTCCGGGGGGCTTGCCTATGGCTACACCTTC.

The chain is built from TRBV9 and TRBJ2-5; 10 nucleotides match TRBD2. Per the germline V gene, CDR1 is SGDLS and CDR2 is YYNGEE. The CDR3 length is 14 residues. The ends lost 2 bases at V and 7 bases at J; junction bases unmatched: 5. The CDR3 loop is CASSVRAGGGTQYF. CDR3 sequence (DNA): TGTGCCAGCAGCGTGCGAGCGGGAGGGGGGACCCAGTACTTC.

The chain recombines TRBV11-2 with TRBJ2-1; 10 positions agree with TRBD2. The germline V gene has CDR1 SGHAT and CDR2 FQNNGV. This CDR3 has 17 amino acids. The junction had 4 bases not matched to a gene; V was cut back by 1 base and J by 1 base. CDR3 sequence: CASSLGLTSGSYNEQFF. CDR3 DNA: TGTGCCAGCAGCTTAGGCTTGACTAGCGGGTCCTACAATGAGCAGTTCTTC.

The rearrangement joins TRBV7-8 to TRBJ2-2, with 9 bases that match TRBD1. This CDR3 spans 12 amino acids. Germline CDR1 and CDR2: SGHVS and FQNEAQ. The J segment lost 5 bases and the V segment lost 9 bases, leaving 1 base of the junction unmatched. The CDR3 spells CASGQGTGELFF. For the CDR3, the DNA is TGTGCCAGTGGACAGGGGACCGGGGAGCTGTTTTTT.

The V gene is TRBV7-9, the J gene TRBJ2-1; the match to TRBD2 covers 8 bases. The CDR3 covers 19 residues. Germline loops: CDR1 SEHNR, CDR2 FQNEAQ (reference sequence). The V and J ends lost 4 bases and 9 bases, in that order; junction bases with no gene match: 23. In DNA form, the CDR3 reads TGTGCCAGCAGCTCAACCCTACCCACGGGGGGGATTATTCGCAGTGAGCAGTTCTTC. This translates into CASSSTLPTGGIIRSEQFF.

The CDR3 loop is CASSRTGNGNTIYF. The CDR3 DNA follows: TGTGCCAGCAGTAGAACAGGGAATGGAAACACCATATATTTT. The V and J genes are TRBV7-8 and TRBJ1-3; TRBD1 is a possible D gene (6 bases). The germline CDR1 and CDR2 sequences are SGHVS and FQNEAQ. V was cut by 6 bases and J by 3 bases, with 12 bases left in between. The CDR3 consists of 14 residues.

This clone was observed a single time. V usage is TRBV5-1 and J usage is TRBJ2-1, with TRBD1 as a possible D gene (6 bases). V was shortened by 4 bases and J by 8 bases, with 13 bases between the two germline ends. There are 13 residues in the CDR3. CDR1 is SGHRS and CDR2 is YFSETQ in the germline V gene. The CDR3 sequence is CASSQQGFDEQFF. CDR3 in DNA: TGCGCCAGCAGCCAACAGGGATTCGATGAGCAGTTCTTC.

The chain couples TRBV7-2 to TRBJ1-5; no firm D call. With 1 base removed from V and 4 bases from J, the gap between germline ends came to 11 bases. The CDR3 spans 15 residues. Looked up from germline, CDR1 is SGHTA and CDR2 is FQGNSA. DNA of the CDR3: TGTGCCAGCAGCTTAGGGCAGCGAGTGAATCAGCCCCAGCATTTT. Amino acids: CASSLGQRVNQPQHF.

This chain uses TRBV15 with TRBJ2-7; D possibly corresponds to TRBD2 (5 bases). Germline-derived CDR1 and CDR2 are LNHNV and YYDKDF (reference sequence). The CDR3 is made up of 15 amino acids. V was clipped by 1 base and J by 0 bases, with 10 bases between them. The CDR3 loop reads CATSRGGDFSYEQYF. CDR3 DNA: TGTGCCACCAGCAGAGGGGGAGACTTCTCCTACGAGCAGTACTTC.

V is TRBV11-2 and J is TRBJ2-1; 8 nucleotides align to TRBD1. From germline, CDR1 is SGHAT and CDR2 FQNNGV. The length of the CDR3 is 15 residues. The V gene end was trimmed by 5 bases and the J gene end by 7 bases; junction bases not matched to a gene: 10. This CDR3 is CASSTLAGGYNEQFF. The CDR3 coding sequence is TGTGCCAGCAGCACCCTGGCAGGGGGCTATAATGAGCAGTTCTTC.

This clone was observed a handful of times. This chain connects TRBV2 to TRBJ2-1; 7 bases are a match to TRBD2. The germline gives CDR1 SNHLY, CDR2 FYNNEI. Trimming cost V 6 bases and J 3 bases; bases outside gene matches: 2. The CDR3 loop spans 13 amino acids. The DNA for the CDR3 is TGTGCCAGCAGGGAGCGGGACTACAATGAGCAGTTCTTC. It codes for CASRERDYNEQFF.

The rearrangement joins TRBV4-1 to TRBJ1-4, with D possibly being TRBD1 (6 bases). Trimming removed 8 bases at V and 15 bases at J, with 25 bases between. The CDR3 consists of 14 residues. Germline CDR1 reads MGHRA; CDR2 reads YSYEKL. CDR3 amino acids: CASHASGLDRIMFF. CDR3 coding DNA: TGCGCCAGCCATGCATCGGGGTTGGACAGAATAATGTTTTTT.

This chain joins TRBV19 and TRBJ1-2; 7 bases fit TRBD1. Losses at the gene ends were 5 bases for V and 8 bases for J; bases not matched to a gene: 5. From germline, CDR1 is LNHDA and CDR2 SQIVND (reference sequence). The CDR3 runs 12 residues. CDR3 sequence: CASSRQGSGYTF. As DNA, the CDR3 is TGTGCCAGTAGTCGACAGGGCAGCGGCTACACCTTC.

The chain has TRBV20-1 and TRBJ2-1, with D perhaps matching TRBD2 (6 bases). V lost 6 bases and J 12 bases, leaving 15 bases between the germline ends. The CDR3 consists of 11 residues. From germline, CDR1 is DFQATT and CDR2 SNEGSKA (reference sequence). This CDR3 is CSAAEGLRQFF. CDR3 DNA: TGCAGTGCCGCGGAGGGACTCCGGCAGTTCTTC.

The V gene is TRBV5-1, the J gene TRBJ1-2; 7 nucleotides agree with TRBD1. The V segment lost 4 bases and the J segment 8 bases; nucleotides outside the gene matches: 5. The germline CDR1 and CDR2 sequences are SGHRS and YFSETQ. This CDR3 has 12 residues. The CDR3 sequence is CASSQNRGGYTF. The DNA of the CDR3 is TGCGCCAGCAGCCAGAACAGGGGAGGCTACACCTTC.

This chain joins TRBV5-1 and TRBJ1-4; TRBD1 matches at 11 bases. Germline assignment: CDR1 SGHRS and CDR2 YFSETQ. This CDR3 has 14 residues. J gave up 7 bases and V 4 bases, and 3 bases lay outside the gene matches. The CDR3 spells CASSQGQGVEKLFF. CDR3 sequence (DNA): TGCGCCAGCAGCCAGGGACAGGGGGTTGAAAAACTGTTTTTT.